This T cell receptor beta chain stems from a study of T cell responses to AZD1222 COVID-19 vaccine. Overall study context: Investigators merged groups given second doses at roughly 4 or roughly 12 weeks.

Notes on the study in general: Possibly, clonal diversity was underestimated; donors were largely white British and included more females. Vaccine-associated CD4 TCRs ranged over spike, dominating at 160-218 and 743-854. When two AZD1222 doses had been given, Spike-specific TCR breadth and depth rose.

Unmatched junction bases numbered 6, after V lost 0 bases and J lost 4 bases. CDR1 and CDR2 (germline): LGHNT, FRNRAP. This CDR3 is built from 17 residues. About this clone: The antigen remains undetermined.

The protocol was immunoSEQ multiplex PCR, while the TCRdb copy is restricted to in-frame clones and leaves out a portion. This table has over 100,000 clones, 70% to 90% appearing once. The rearrangement links TRBV12-5 to TRBJ2-1, with TRBD1 identical over 10 bases. The source material was peripheral blood, sampled on day 0 of AZD1222 vaccination. The clonotype comes from an adult in good health. CDR3 residues: CASGLVRQGARYNEQFF. The CDR3 coding sequence is TGTGCTAGTGGTTTGGTAAGACAGGGGGCGAGATACAATGAGCAGTTCTTC.